The present entry profiles one TCR beta chain with its context. This clonotype was seen a single time. It lacks a known antigen. A far bigger clonotype differs at one base, so this is likely a read error. This record comes from a study of prognosis after radiotherapy for stage I lung cancer (dated by TCRdb to the early 2020s). At the level of the whole study: Between early 2018 and January 2019, approximately 20 stage I NSCLC patients were enrolled in Nanjing, China. Newly diagnosed primary stage I lung tumors were found in approximately 15 patients, while oligometastatic NSCLC after surgical resection of the primary tumor was found in five. All patients were regarded as medically inoperable, because of comorbidities in 11 to 12 patients and refusal of surgery in several patients. The cohort comprised over ten men and 6 women with a median age of around 70 years, ranging from about 53 to 85 years. Squamous cell carcinoma histology was identified in over five patients, and adenocarcinoma histology was identified in about a dozen patients. Using image-guided IMRT or VMAT, SBRT was delivered in 3 to 5 fractions at a biologically effective dose of at least 100 Gy. In every patient, SBRT was given without any concurrent therapy. Four of the 19 patients developed distant metastases after SBRT, at a median of roughly seven months; the other 15 showed no significant progression. Peripheral blood TCR beta repertoires were profiled in stage I NSCLC patients before and after stereotactic body radiotherapy, and the repertoires were related to distant failure. A total of roughly 38 blood samples from 19 patients were sequenced, with one sample obtained before and one obtained after SBRT for each patient. What the study reported, not specific to this receptor: TRBV and TRBJ usage frequencies reportedly differed by metastasis status, in two V genes at baseline and in several V and two J genes after SBRT. All reported P values were unadjusted for multiple comparisons. The study was limited by its small cohort and short follow-up, and the findings require independent validation. Unique TCR clone counts fell after SBRT (median 10,088 before versus fewer than 7,500 after; Wilcoxon paired P=0.011). Post-SBRT Shannon entropy and its change from baseline were lower in patients who developed distant metastases; baseline Shannon entropy was not associated with metastases. Whether the expanded TCR clones were tumor-specific was not determined.

V gives up 3 bases and J gives up 1 base, and the segment between their germline ends measures 7 bases. Looking up the germline V gene (reference sequence) yields CDR1 SEHNR and CDR2 FQNEAQ. From cysteine to phenylalanine, the CDR3 is 15 amino acids long. Just the 45-base CDR3 DNA is kept, in frame starting at base 1. A history of other malignancies or of prior chemotherapy or radiotherapy was absent in all patients, and node-negative disease was shown on CT and PET/CT in all patients. At each of two time points, around 6.1 milliliters of peripheral venous blood were collected into EDTA tubes. Ficoll-Paque Plus density-gradient centrifugation was used to isolate PBMCs. Right after collection, samples were kept at -80 degrees C until analysis. Two rounds of multiplex PCR were used to amplify the TCR beta CDR3 region from genomic DNA. The first PCR round used primers specific to each TRBV and TRBJ gene, with sequences filed in Chinese patent CN105087789A. The second PCR round used universal primers. The Roche High Pure PCR Template Preparation Kit was used to extract genomic DNA from frozen PBMCs. An Illumina HiSeq 3000 was used to sequence the libraries paired-end with 151 bp reads. Under the source paper's analysis protocol: CutAdapt was used to remove raw reads lacking the multiplex PCR primer sequences. PEAR was used to merge high-quality paired reads into contigs. By alignment to reference sequences, MiXCR assigned TRB V, D and J gene segments to each contig. To remove sequencing errors, CDR3 sequences were clustered according to base quality and sequence similarity. Diversity was calculated as Shannon entropy divided by the natural log of the number of productive TCR sequences. To get clonality, Shannon entropy was divided by the natural log of the number of unique clonotypes, and that result was subtracted from one. Using the Youden index from ROC curves, the researchers picked the repertoire-metric cut-offs for progression-free survival, and all analyses were carried out in R 3.5.3. Through fastp at Q25 and MiXCR, TCRdb rebuilt clones from the public reads, retaining in-frame beta chains. Every CDR3 protein is listed once, alongside the most common genes and DNA of its rows. For this entry, the V and J calls and clone size follow TCRdb and not the study's own pipeline. The sample records 51,000 or so distinct CDR3 sequences, under 45% of which are singletons. Of the sample, 8% to 9.5% falls within the top ten clones.

This TCR derives from a donor over 45 with non-small cell lung cancer. The material was PBMCs, obtained before or after stereotactic body radiation therapy (not recorded which). The sequence links TRBV7-9 to TRBJ2-6, with no confidently assigned D gene. The CDR3 has the sequence CASSFRLSGANVLTF. The base sequence is TGTGCCAGCAGCTTCCGGTTATCTGGGGCCAACGTCCTGACTTTC.